This entry lists 20 T cell receptor beta chains sequenced from one sample in a study of blood T cells in healthy people across ages. Using a J-beta primer mix together with a sample-barcoded 5' primer, a second PCR was run for roughly 6 to 11 cycles. TCRdb passed the 5' RACE reads through MiXCR, listing each CDR3 protein once. The sample shows about 580,000 distinct CDR3 sequences, roughly 48% of them seen only once. Sequenced: blood. The receptor source for this set is a man older than 75 in good health.

The chain has TRBV2 and TRBJ2-3, with D tentatively TRBD2 (6 bases). There are 15 residues in the CDR3. Per the germline V gene, CDR1 is SNHLY and CDR2 is FYNNEI. The germline V and J ends were trimmed by 8 bases and 0 bases, with 15 bases remaining between them. The CDR3 reads CASVKRATSTDTQYF. The CDR3 DNA reads TGTGCCAGCGTAAAGCGGGCGACTAGCACAGATACGCAGTATTTT.

This clonotype was seen only a few times. CDR3 DNA: TGTGCCAGCAGCTTAGATTCAGGGTTGCACGAGCAGTACTTC. Its protein product is CASSLDSGLHEQYF. This chain uses TRBV7-9 with TRBJ2-7; D is possibly TRBD1 (5 bases). V lost 1 base to trimming and J lost 5 bases, with 12 bases between them. The CDR3 runs to 14 residues. Germline CDR1 is SEHNR and CDR2 is FQNEAQ (reference sequence).

This chain uses TRBV27 with TRBJ2-3; D possibly corresponds to TRBD2 (6 bases). The CDR3 has 16 amino acids. Germline V gene lookup returns CDR1 MNHEY and CDR2 SMNVEV (reference sequence). Trimming took off 2 bases at V and 5 bases at J, with 17 bases between the two ends. CDR3 sequence (DNA): TGTGCCAGCAGTTTAAAAAGGGACCTGGGGGGAGATACGCAGTATTTT. Amino acids: CASSLKRDLGGDTQYF.

V and J are TRBV6-2 or TRBV6-3 and TRBJ2-1; 9 nucleotides agree with TRBD1. Germline V CDR1 and CDR2: MNHEY, SVGEGT. The CDR3 sequence is 12 residues long. The V gene end was trimmed by 4 bases and the J gene end by 12 bases; junction bases not matched to a gene: 4. The CDR3 sequence: CASSFGQGRQFF. The CDR3 bases are TGTGCCAGCAGTTTTGGACAGGGGCGGCAGTTCTTC.

The chain has TRBV9 and TRBJ1-6; D not resolved. The CDR3 covers 15 residues. Trimming left V 0 bases short and J 7 bases short, with 11 bases between. The germline V gene encodes CDR1 SGDLS and CDR2 YYNGEE. The CDR3 sequence: CASSVGGLGNSPLHF. DNA of the CDR3: TGTGCCAGCAGCGTAGGTGGTCTCGGGAATTCACCCCTCCACTTT.

This clonotype appeared a single time. V usage is TRBV28 and J usage is TRBJ2-7; the D is unclear. Matching the DNA end better, TRBJ2-1 makes the J call doubtful. The germline gives CDR1 MDHEN, CDR2 SYDVKM. This CDR3 comprises 13 residues. The CDR3 sequence: CASSLLVSGEQFF. The CDR3 DNA follows: TGTGCCAGCAGTTTATTAGTTTCGGGCGAGCAGTTCTTC.

This clonotype appeared a few times. V gene TRBV9 combines with J gene TRBJ1-6; 7 bases fit TRBD1. Trimming removed 0 bases from V and 7 bases from J; junction bases left unmatched: 7. Germline V CDR1 and CDR2: SGDLS, YYNGEE. The CDR3 spans 16 residues. The CDR3 loop reads CASSVGGGDRNSPLHF. In DNA, the CDR3 is TGTGCCAGCAGCGTAGGTGGTGGGGACAGAAATTCACCCCTCCACTTT.

The sample holds a few counts of this clonotype. The V call is TRBV7-9, the J call TRBJ2-1; D call uncertain. Germline CDR1 is SEHNR and CDR2 is FQNEAQ (reference sequence). Trimming removed 4 bases at V and 5 bases at J, with 24 bases between. The CDR3 has 18 residues. Written as DNA, the CDR3 is TGTGCCAGCAGCTACAATTTCCGGAGCGCCACGAAAAACAATGAGCAGTTCTTC. It yields the protein CASSYNFRSATKNNEQFF. Looking up the rest from reference TRBV7-9 and TRBJ2-1 gives the full variable domain: DTGVSQNPRHKITKRGQNVTFRCDPISEHNRLYWYRQTLGQGPEFLTYFQNEAQLEKSRLLSDRFSAERPKGSFSTLEIQRTEQGDSAMYLCASSYNFRSATKNNEQFFGPGTRLTVL.

The rearrangement links TRBV29-1 to TRBJ1-1; D unresolved. The CDR3 is 12 amino acids. The V gene's germline CDR1 is SQVTM and CDR2 ANQGSEA. The germline V and J ends were trimmed by 7 bases and 4 bases, with 13 bases remaining between them. The CDR3 sequence: CSGGLDGTEAFF. CDR3 in DNA: TGCAGCGGTGGCCTCGATGGCACTGAAGCTTTCTTT.

This clonotype has just a few counts. The chain couples TRBV11-2 to TRBJ2-1; 8 positions agree with TRBD2. Per germline, CDR1 SGHAT and CDR2 FQNNGV. Losses at the gene ends were 4 bases for V and 0 bases for J; bases not matched to a gene: 11. CDR3 length: 18 residues. This CDR3 is CASSSTAGGPYSYNEQFF. In DNA form, the CDR3 reads TGTGCCAGCAGCTCGACGGCGGGGGGCCCCTACTCCTACAATGAGCAGTTCTTC.

This chain uses TRBV5-6 with TRBJ2-3; D unresolved. This CDR3 contains 18 residues. With 0 bases removed from V and 0 bases from J, the gap between germline ends came to 17 bases. CDR1 and CDR2 from the germline V gene are SGHDT and YYEEEE. DNA for the CDR3: TGTGCCAGCAGCTTGGTGTTTGTGGACGGTGCTAGCACAGATACGCAGTATTTT. Its translation is CASSLVFVDGASTDTQYF.

This clonotype has more than one count but fewer than ten. The rearrangement joins TRBV7-2 to TRBJ2-4; D ambiguous. From germline, CDR1 is SGHTA and CDR2 FQGNSA. Trimming took 5 bases from V and 5 from J, leaving 10 bases between them. The CDR3 length is 13 residues. The CDR3 region has the DNA TGTGCCAGCAGCCGCAACGGGCAAAACATTCAGTACTTC. This codes for CASSRNGQNIQYF.

The rearrangement links TRBV12-3 or TRBV12-4 to TRBJ2-7, with 9 bases lining up with TRBD2. The DNA end lines up better with TRBJ2-5; the J call may be wrong. This CDR3 is 16 amino acids long. The CDR3 DNA follows: TGTGCCAGCAGTTTTAAGGCGGGAGGGAAAGGGGAGACCCAGTACTTC. This sequence encodes CASSFKAGGKGETQYF.

The rearrangement joins TRBV9 to TRBJ2-5, with 7 bases that match TRBD1. The trim removed 4 bases at V and 3 bases at J, leaving 6 bases unmatched. Germline values: CDR1 SGDLS, CDR2 YYNGEE. This CDR3 is 14 amino acids long. CDR3 nucleotide sequence: TGTGCCAGCAGCTCGGACAGGCCAAAAGAGACCCAGTACTTC. This encodes CASSSDRPKETQYF. Combining the CDR3 with reference TRBV9 and TRBJ2-5 gives the whole variable domain DSGVTQTPKHLITATGQRVTLRCSPRSGDLSVYWYQQSLDQGLQFLIQYYNGEERAKGNILERFSAQQFPDLHSELNLSSLELGDSALYFCASSSDRPKETQYFGPGTRLLVL.

Comments on this clonotype: A much more abundant neighbour one base away suggests this may be a read error. The V call is TRBV25-1, the J call TRBJ2-7, with 8 bases matching TRBD1. In germline, CDR1 is MGHDK, CDR2 SYGVNS. J was trimmed by 5 bases and V by 6 bases; bases with no gene match: 9. The CDR3 totals 14 residues. CDR3 amino acids: CASRPAGGYHEQYF. The CDR3 nucleotides are TGTGCCAGCAGGCCCGCAGGGGGCTACCACGAGCAGTACTTC.

The genes are TRBV29-1 and TRBJ1-1, with 8 bases identical to TRBD1. CDR1 and CDR2 (germline): SQVTM, ANQGSEA. There are 12 residues in the CDR3. Trimming at V came to 6 bases and at J to 4 bases, leaving 4 bases not matched to a gene. The CDR3 sequence is CSVGQGATEAFF. The DNA for the CDR3 is TGCAGCGTCGGACAGGGTGCCACTGAAGCTTTCTTT.

This clonotype has just a few counts. This chain connects TRBV7-2 to TRBJ2-5; D uncertain. Germline CDR1 reads SGHTA; CDR2 reads FQGNSA. Trimming took off 1 base at V and 2 bases at J, with 11 bases between the two ends. The CDR3 spans 15 residues. The CDR3 DNA follows: TGTGCCAGCAGCTTAGGGTCCGCCACACAAGAGACCCAGTACTTC. Translation: CASSLGSATQETQYF. The whole variable domain, remainder taken from reference TRBV7-2 and TRBJ2-5, is GAGVSQSPSNKVTEKGKDVELRCDPISGHTALYWYRQSLGQGLEFLIYFQGNSAPDKSGLPSDRFSAERTGGSVSTLTIQRTQQEDSAVYLCASSLGSATQETQYFGPGTRLLVL.

The table lists this clonotype with a count of one. The chain carries TRBV29-1 and TRBJ1-5, with D uncertain. This CDR3 has 11 residues. Germline lookup yields CDR1 SQVTM and CDR2 ANQGSEA. The V gene lost 5 bases and the J gene lost 11 bases, with 13 bases spanning the gap. The CDR3 spells CSVLVAGTQHF. The CDR3, as DNA: TGCAGCGTTCTCGTCGCCGGTACCCAGCATTTT.

This sequence joins TRBV14 and TRBJ2-3, with D uncertain. The CDR3 covers 12 residues. Germline CDR1 reads SGHDN; CDR2 reads FVKESK. Trimming took 3 bases from V and 6 from J, leaving 7 bases between them. DNA for the CDR3: TGTGCCAGCAGCCATACTGCCGATACGCAGTATTTT. Its translation: CASSHTADTQYF.

The chain uses TRBV9 and TRBJ2-3; D perhaps matches TRBD2 (6 bases). The V gene lost 9 bases and the J gene lost 3 bases, with 20 bases spanning the gap. The CDR3 runs 15 residues. Germline CDR1 is SGDLS and CDR2 is YYNGEE. The CDR3 spells CAKPSRGGWTDTQYF. The DNA of the CDR3 is TGTGCCAAACCCTCCCGTGGGGGGTGGACAGATACGCAGTATTTT.